This is a list of T cell receptor beta chains from one sample in a study of shared clonotypes between healthy human individuals. TCRdb's copy holds only in-frame clones and misses some; the assay was immunoSEQ multiplex PCR. The sample carries 2,500,000 or so clones, 80% to 95% recorded once. Source material: naive CD4+ T cells from PBMCs. Receptors originate from a man aged 18 to 29 in good health. Some clones in this sample may be carry-over from other donors' samples. The CDR3 runs from the conserved cysteine through the conserved F or W. Fields, in order: J gene, V gene, clone size, D gene, CDR3 DNA, CDR3 protein. D genes are given only for firm matches. Where a row states a size, it is once, few, many or the class of an expanded clone; other rows omit it.

>TRBJ2-1|TRBV7-2|once|TRBD1
TGTGCCAGCGTTGTTCGGACAGGGTCCTACAATGAGCAGTTCTTC
CASVVRTGSYNEQFF
>TRBJ1-3|TRBV9|once|NA
TGTGCCAGCAGCGTAGACCCGGGGCCGTTTGGAAACACCATATATTTT
CASSVDPGPFGNTIYF
>TRBJ2-1|TRBV9|NA|NA
TGTGCCAGCAGCGTAGTGGACTACAATGAGCAGTTCTTC
CASSVVDYNEQFF
>TRBJ2-7|TRBV6-5|NA|NA
TGTGCCAGCAGTTATTACAAGGGGAGCTACGAGCAGTACTTC
CASSYYKGSYEQYF
>TRBJ2-4|TRBV30|NA|NA
TGTGCCTGGAGTACAGGGAGTTGGATTCAGTACTTC
CAWSTGSWIQYF
>TRBJ2-2|TRBV6-5|NA|NA
TGTGCCAGCAGTTCCGGGCCAGGGGGGTCGACCGGGGAGCTGTTTTTT
CASSSGPGGSTGELFF
>TRBJ2-6|TRBV19|NA|NA
TGTGCCAGTAGTACTCACACTGGCTCTGGGGCCAACGTCCTGACTTTC
CASSTHTGSGANVLTF
>TRBJ2-7|TRBV7-9|NA|TRBD2
TGTGCCAGCAGCCCTGGCCTAGCGGGCGCCTACGAGCAGTACTTC
CASSPGLAGAYEQYF
>TRBJ2-3|TRBV10-3|NA|TRBD1
TGTGCCATCAGGACAGGGTCCGGTGGGGGCACAGATACGCAGTATTTT
CAIRTGSGGGTDTQYF
>TRBJ1-1|TRBV5-5|few|NA
TGTGCCAGCAGCTCGGCATGGAACACTGAAGCTTTCTTT
CASSSAWNTEAFF
>TRBJ1-3|TRBV2|NA|NA
TGTGCCAGCAGTGTGTCTGAGGGGAACACCATATATTTT
CASSVSEGNTIYF
>TRBJ2-1|TRBV7-3|NA|TRBD1
TGTGCCAGCAGCCGGGACAGGGGGCCCAATGAGCAGTTCTTC
CASSRDRGPNEQFF
>TRBJ2-5|TRBV27|NA|NA
TGTGCCAGCAGTAAACTCCCCGGGACTCACCAAGAGACCCAGTACTTC
CASSKLPGTHQETQYF
>TRBJ2-7|TRBV5-1|NA|NA
TGCGCCAGCAGCTTGGCAGGAGGGATTGAGCAGTACTTC
CASSLAGGIEQYF
>TRBJ1-1|TRBV7-3|few|NA
TGTGCCAGCAGCTTAACGGGGAACACTGAAGCTTTCTTT
CASSLTGNTEAFF
>TRBJ2-3|TRBV2|NA|TRBD2
TGTGCCAGCAGTGTAGCGGGAGGGCGGCGCACAGATACGCAGTATTTT
CASSVAGGRRTDTQYF
>TRBJ2-3|TRBV20-1|NA|NA
TGCAGTGCGACAGACAGGGATACGCAGTATTTT
CSATDRDTQYF
>TRBJ2-2|TRBV29-1|NA|NA
TGCAGCGTTGAAGCCATCACCGGGGAGCTGTTTTTT
CSVEAITGELFF
>TRBJ1-1|TRBV27|few|NA
TGTGCCAGCAGGGACAGTGCAGAAGCTTTCTTT
CASRDSAEAFF
>TRBJ1-2|TRBV7-9|NA|NA
TGTGCCAGCAGCTTAGGTGGGGTGAGGGGGAACTATGGCTACACCTTC
CASSLGGVRGNYGYTF
>TRBJ2-2|TRBV19|NA|TRBD2
TGTGCCAGTAGTACCCCAGCCTTCCTCTCCACCCGGACTAGCGGTCACACCGGGGAGCTGTTTTTT
CASSTPAFLSTRTSGHTGELFF
>TRBJ2-3|TRBV6-1|NA|TRBD1
TGTGCCAGCAGTCCGGGACAGGGCCTCGCAGATACGCAGTATTTT
CASSPGQGLADTQYF
>TRBJ1-5|TRBV10-2|NA|NA
TGCGCCAGCAGTGAGTGGGGGTCCAATCAGCCCCAGCATTTT
CASSEWGSNQPQHF
>TRBJ1-1|TRBV4-1|few|NA
TGCGCCAGCAGCCATGCCGCGGGACGGACGAACACTGAAGCTTTCTTT
CASSHAAGRTNTEAFF